This entry lists 13 T cell receptor beta chains sequenced from one sample in a study of shared clonotypes between healthy human individuals. Only in-frame clones appear in the TCRdb table, and some are missing; sequencing was by immunoSEQ multiplex PCR. The sample holds approximately 2,300,000 clones, 85% to 95% seen once. The sequencing input was naive CD4+ T cells from PBMCs. Specified subset: CD45RA+ positively selected. These receptor sequences come from a man in his late teens or twenties in good health. Some clones in this sample may be carry-over from other donors' samples.

The genes are TRBV11-2 and TRBJ2-5; D unclear. CDR1 and CDR2 (germline): SGHAT, FQNNGV. The CDR3 loop spans 15 amino acids. V was pared by 7 bases and J by 4 bases, with 19 bases between. The CDR3 region is CASTRTESLSETQYF. The CDR3 nucleotides are TGTGCCAGCACAAGGACGGAATCTTTATCAGAGACCCAGTACTTC.

Here the CDR3 reads CASSLLTAGSPEAFF. CDR3 nucleotide sequence: TGTGCCAGCAGCCTCCTAACCGCCGGTTCACCTGAAGCTTTCTTT. The chain is built from TRBV7-3 and TRBJ1-1; D is undetermined. V was clipped by 5 bases and J by 6 bases, with 19 bases between them. CDR3 length equals 15 residues. Germline values: CDR1 SGHTA, CDR2 FQGTGA.

As concerns this clone: The identical CDR3 is also encoded by other nucleotide sequences in the sample. CDR3 residues: CASSPGATNEKLFF. As DNA, the CDR3 is TGTGCCAGCTCACCTGGCGCAACTAATGAAAAACTGTTTTTT. The V call is TRBV18, the J call TRBJ1-4; D ambiguous. Germline V gene data show CDR1 as KGHSH and CDR2 as LQKENI. The CDR3 sequence is 14 residues long. Deletions cut 3 bases from V and 0 bases from J, with 5 bases between.

The chain recombines TRBV7-2 with TRBJ1-2; tentatively, D is TRBD1 (5 bases). Trimming left V 3 bases short and J 3 bases short, with 11 bases between. CDR3 length: 14 amino acids. Germline V CDR1 and CDR2: SGHTA, FQGNSA. This CDR3 reads CASSFSRDDYGYTF. CDR3 nucleotide sequence: TGTGCCAGCAGCTTCTCCAGGGACGACTATGGCTACACCTTC.

The chain recombines TRBV5-8 with TRBJ1-4; D is perhaps TRBD1 (5 bases). Germline CDR1 is SGHTS and CDR2 is YDEGEE. The CDR3 length is 16 residues. Trimming took off 2 bases at V and 2 bases at J, with 13 bases between the two ends. The CDR3 DNA sequence: TGTGCCAGCAGCTTATTGGGGGGAGGCACTAATGAAAAACTGTTTTTT. Amino acid sequence: CASSLLGGGTNEKLFF.

As regards this clone: One end of the junction does not line up with germline, which may come from a read error. The gene calls are TRBV30 and TRBJ1-5, with TRBD1 as a possible D gene (5 bases). CDR1 and CDR2 (germline): GTSNPN, SVGIG (reference sequence). The CDR3 loop spans 13 amino acids. As DNA, the CDR3 is TGTGCCTCCTCCGAGGGGAGCATTCAGCCCCAGCATTTT. Its translation is CASSEGSIQPQHF.

The chain recombines TRBV2 with TRBJ1-5; the D gene is possibly TRBD1 (5 bases). V was trimmed by 8 bases and J by 6 bases, leaving 17 bases between them. CDR3 length: 14 residues. CDR1 and CDR2 from the germline V gene are SNHLY and FYNNEI. CDR3 bases: TGTGCCAGCCGGCGGGGGGGGACGGGTCAGCCCCAGCATTTT. Translating it yields CASRRGGTGQPQHF.

With respect to this clone: Likely a read error: the CDR3 ends without its conserved phenylalanine or tryptophan. The rearrangement links TRBV7-2 to TRBJ1-1; 8 nucleotides agree with TRBD1. V trimming: 6 bases; J trimming: 1 base; junction bases outside the gene matches: 1. CDR3 length: 13 amino acids. Germline loops: CDR1 SGHTA, CDR2 FQGNSA. In nucleotides, the CDR3 is TGTGCCAGCAGTACAGGGGGGAACACTGAAGCTTTCCTT. Translated: CASSTGGNTEAFL.

This chain connects TRBV2 to TRBJ2-7, with 9 bases lining up with TRBD2. The germline gives CDR1 SNHLY, CDR2 FYNNEI. V shed 6 bases and J 2 bases; nucleotides not matched to a gene: 8. CDR3 size: 15 residues. CDR3 DNA: TGTGCCAGCAGCTCCCTGGCGGGAGGGCCCTACGAGCAGTACTTC. As protein: CASSSLAGGPYEQYF.

J is TRBJ2-3 and V is TRBV5-1; D possibly corresponds to TRBD2 (6 bases). The ends were cut back, 5 bases at V and 7 bases at J, with 17 bases in the middle. Germline V gives CDR1 SGHRS, CDR2 YFSETQ. CDR3 length: 14 amino acids. CDR3 DNA sequence: TGCGCCAGCAGTCGCGGGACCTCTCTCAATACGCAGTATTTT. Translation gives CASSRGTSLNTQYF. Full variable domain (remainder filled in from reference TRBV5-1 and TRBJ2-3): KAGVTQTPRYLIKTRGQQVTLSCSPISGHRSVSWYQQTPGQGLQFLFEYFSETQRNKGNFPGRFSGRQFSNSRSEMNVSTLELGDSALYLCASSRGTSLNTQYFGPGTRLTVL.

This chain links TRBV6-4 with TRBJ2-1; TRBD1 matches at 8 bases. With V trimmed by 0 bases and J by 6 bases, 7 bases remained unmatched. Germline values: CDR1 MRHNA, CDR2 SNTAGT. This CDR3 spans 16 amino acids. The CDR3 region is CASSDSGRGLGNEQFF. The DNA for the CDR3 is TGTGCCAGCAGTGACTCGGGCAGGGGGCTAGGCAATGAGCAGTTCTTC.

The chain has TRBV15 and TRBJ2-7, with D uncertain. This CDR3 region has 15 residues. The germline V and J ends were trimmed by 1 base and 2 bases, with 12 bases remaining between them. Germline-derived CDR1 and CDR2 are LNHNV and YYDKDF (reference sequence). The CDR3 DNA is TGTGCCACCAGCAGAGTCCGCGCAGGACCCTACGAGCAGTACTTC. Its translation: CATSRVRAGPYEQYF.

The J gene is TRBJ2-2, the V gene TRBV2; D gene uncertain. The V gene lost 5 bases and the J gene lost 6 bases, with 7 bases spanning the gap. The CDR3 length is 12 residues. Germline V gene sequence: CDR1 SNHLY, CDR2 FYNNEI. The DNA for the CDR3 is TGTGCCAGCAGTCTTATATCCGGGGAGCTGTTTTTT. Amino acid sequence: CASSLISGELFF.